The clone carrying this T cell receptor beta chain was found many times. This specimen belongs to a study of T cells in Graves' hyperthyroidism and ophthalmopathy. The TCR beta CDR3 regions underwent amplification using RNA transcripts as the source. TCR CDR3 underwent first-round RT-PCR with the HTBI primer set. Via MiXCR, TCRdb re-called the multiplex PCR reads, giving one row per CDR3 protein. The sample has about 130,000 distinct CDR3 sequences; less than 25% are singletons. The clonotype originates from a woman aged 50 to 60 with Graves' hyperthyroidism that later progressed to Graves' ophthalmopathy. Specimen: blood.

Here the CDR3 DNA reads TGCGCCAGCAGCTCCGGACTAGCGGGATATCGGAACACCGGGGAGCTGTTTTTT. Amino acids: CASSSGLAGYRNTGELFF. This chain connects TRBV5-1 to TRBJ2-2, with 12 bases identical to TRBD2. The CDR3 has 18 amino acids. CDR1 and CDR2 from the germline V gene are SGHRS and YFSETQ. V dropped 3 bases and J dropped 1; count of bases not matched to a gene: 7.